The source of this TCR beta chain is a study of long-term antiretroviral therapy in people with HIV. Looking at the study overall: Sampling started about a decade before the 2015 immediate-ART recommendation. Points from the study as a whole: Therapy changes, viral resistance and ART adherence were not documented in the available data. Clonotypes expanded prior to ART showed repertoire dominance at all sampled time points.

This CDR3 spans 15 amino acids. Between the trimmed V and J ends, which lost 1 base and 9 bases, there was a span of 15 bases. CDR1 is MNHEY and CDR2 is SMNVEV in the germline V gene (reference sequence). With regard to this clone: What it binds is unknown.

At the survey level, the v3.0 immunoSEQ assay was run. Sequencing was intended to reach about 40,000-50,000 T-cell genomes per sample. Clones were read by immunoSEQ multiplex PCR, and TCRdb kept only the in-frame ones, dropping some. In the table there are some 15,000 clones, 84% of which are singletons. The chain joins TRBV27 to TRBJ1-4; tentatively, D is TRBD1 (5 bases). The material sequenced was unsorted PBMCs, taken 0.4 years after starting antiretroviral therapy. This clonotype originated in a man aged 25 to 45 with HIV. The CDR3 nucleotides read TGTGCCAGCAGTTTATTGAGGCTGGGGGATCAAAAACTGTTTTTT. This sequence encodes CASSLLRLGDQKLFF.